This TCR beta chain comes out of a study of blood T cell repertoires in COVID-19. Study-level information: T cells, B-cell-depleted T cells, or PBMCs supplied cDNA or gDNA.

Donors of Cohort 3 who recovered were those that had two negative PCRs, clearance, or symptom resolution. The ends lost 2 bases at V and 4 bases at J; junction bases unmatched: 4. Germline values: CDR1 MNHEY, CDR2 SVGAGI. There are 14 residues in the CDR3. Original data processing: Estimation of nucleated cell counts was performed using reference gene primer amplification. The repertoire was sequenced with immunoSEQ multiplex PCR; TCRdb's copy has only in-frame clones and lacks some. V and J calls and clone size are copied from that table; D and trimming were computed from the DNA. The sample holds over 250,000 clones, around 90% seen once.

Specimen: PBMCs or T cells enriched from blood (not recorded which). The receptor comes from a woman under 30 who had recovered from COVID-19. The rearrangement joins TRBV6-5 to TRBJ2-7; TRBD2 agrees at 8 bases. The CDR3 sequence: CASSYRPGGYEQYF. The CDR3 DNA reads TGTGCCAGCAGTTACCGTCCGGGAGGGTACGAGCAGTACTTC.